This TCR beta chain was documented in a study of OX40 agonist ivuxolimab in advanced cancers. Sequencing used immunoSEQ multiplex PCR; TCRdb keeps in-frame clones, though not all of them. The sample yields about 83,000 clones, approximately 84% seen once. This clone was seen a handful of times. The sequence was obtained from an adult with an advanced solid tumor such as melanoma, head and neck, liver or kidney cancer. The sequences come from CD4+ or CD8+ T cells sorted from blood, collected in a trial of the OX40 agonist ivuxolimab.

Here the CDR3 DNA reads TGTGCCAGCAGTGCAAGCGGGGATGGGGGGAACATTCAGTACTTC. Translation gives CASSASGDGGNIQYF. The chain recombines TRBV6-1 with TRBJ2-4; 7 nucleotides align to TRBD2. The CDR3 runs to 15 residues. V shed 4 bases and J 7 bases; nucleotides not matched to a gene: 10. Germline loops: CDR1 MNHNS, CDR2 SASEGT.